This entry lists 20 T cell receptor beta chains sequenced from one sample in a study of CD8 T cells in Susac syndrome (dated by TCRdb to between 2018 and 2021). Libraries were prepared through the immunoSEQ multiplex PCR assay. RNA was extracted with the RNeasy kit and about 0.5 to 1 ug was reverse transcribed using random hexamers. The public reads were reprocessed in TCRdb via fastp at Q25 and MiXCR, keeping in-frame beta chains. Rows are unified per CDR3 protein, each entry keeping the most common DNA and genes. This sample is represented by more than 95,000 distinct CDR3 sequences; more than 80% of them were singletons. Of the sample, more than 0.25% falls within the top ten clones. The sequencing sample was made of CD8+ T cells from PBMCs. These receptors originate from a human donor with multiple sclerosis.

This chain links TRBV4-1 with TRBJ2-5; 7 nucleotides line up with TRBD2. Germline V CDR1 and CDR2: MGHRA, YSYEKL. The CDR3 contains 15 residues. J gave up 2 bases and V 0 bases, and 3 bases lay outside the gene matches. CDR3 nucleotide sequence: TGCGCCAGCAGCCAAGAGGGAGGGATACAAGAGACCCAGTACTTC. Translated, it gives CASSQEGGIQETQYF.

The J gene is TRBJ2-1, the V gene TRBV2; D is perhaps TRBD2 (5 bases). Per germline, CDR1 SNHLY and CDR2 FYNNEI. This CDR3 comprises 16 residues. Trimming removed 2 bases from V and 0 bases from J, with 11 bases in between. The CDR3 spells CASSEFGESSYNEQFF. CDR3 in DNA: TGTGCCAGCAGTGAATTCGGGGAAAGCTCCTACAATGAGCAGTTCTTC.

The V gene is TRBV13, the J gene TRBJ2-1; 11 bases line up with TRBD2. J was trimmed by 7 bases and V by 8 bases; bases with no gene match: 13. The length of the CDR3 is 16 residues. From germline, CDR1 is PRHDT and CDR2 FYEKMQ (reference sequence). CDR3 in amino acids: CASRIAGGDTGNEQFF. The DNA of the CDR3 is TGTGCCAGCCGAATAGCGGGGGGGGATACCGGGAATGAGCAGTTCTTC.

The chain carries TRBV7-9 and TRBJ1-1, with D possibly TRBD1 on 5 matching bases. Deletions cut 4 bases from V and 2 bases from J, with 17 bases between. The CDR3 contains 16 residues. Germline CDR1 is SEHNR and CDR2 is FQNEAQ (reference sequence). The CDR3 is CASSSSPGRQNTEAFF. The CDR3 bases are TGTGCCAGCAGCTCCTCCCCGGGACGGCAAAACACTGAAGCTTTCTTT.

This chain connects TRBV13 to TRBJ2-1; D may be TRBD1 (5 bases). V was trimmed by 3 bases and J by 7 bases, leaving 13 bases between them. In germline, CDR1 is PRHDT, CDR2 FYEKMQ (reference sequence). CDR3 length: 14 amino acids. The CDR3 DNA reads as TGTGCCAGCAGCTTCCGCACAGGAAGAAATGAGCAGTTCTTC. It is translated as CASSFRTGRNEQFF.

V gene TRBV3-1 combines with J gene TRBJ2-1; D perhaps matches TRBD2 (6 bases). CDR1 is LGHDT, CDR2 YNNKEL, per germline (reference sequence). V was shortened by 1 base and J by 9 bases, with 22 bases between the two germline ends. The CDR3 is 17 amino acids. This CDR3 is CASSQVWSGPEIREQFF. The DNA for the CDR3 is TGTGCCAGCAGCCAAGTGTGGAGCGGGCCGGAGATCCGTGAGCAGTTCTTC.

This clonotype was seen only once. The rearrangement uses TRBV5-6 and TRBJ1-5, with a weak D call TRBD1 (6 bases). V lost 6 bases and J lost 6, with 13 bases in between. Germline V lookup: CDR1 SGHDT, CDR2 YYEEEE. This CDR3 contains 13 residues. For the CDR3, the DNA is TGTGCCAGCACCACGGGGGGGGCTCAGCCCCAGCATTTT. Translation: CASTTGGAQPQHF.

The CDR3 here is CASSLPGSGTYEAFF. The DNA of the CDR3 is TGTGCCAGCAGTCTCCCTGGCTCCGGGACATATGAAGCTTTCTTT. The chain links TRBV28 to TRBJ1-1; D is perhaps TRBD1 (6 bases). Trimming removed 5 bases from V and 7 bases from J, with 20 bases in between. The CDR3 runs to 15 residues. Germline V lookup: CDR1 MDHEN, CDR2 SYDVKM.

The chain recombines TRBV7-8 with TRBJ2-3; D remains ambiguous. V lost 0 bases and J 2 bases, leaving 9 bases between the germline ends. The CDR3 totals 15 residues. Germline loops: CDR1 SGHVS, CDR2 FQNEAQ. The CDR3 DNA is TGTGCCAGCAGCTTAGCGGCCTATCCCACAGATACGCAGTATTTT. It translates to CASSLAAYPTDTQYF.

The chain joins TRBV9 to TRBJ1-2, with a tentative D call TRBD1 (5 bases). V was shortened by 1 base and J by 2 bases, with 18 bases between the two germline ends. The germline V gene encodes CDR1 SGDLS and CDR2 YYNGEE. This CDR3 is built from 17 residues. The CDR3 region is CASSVSSGSRANYGYTF. The CDR3 nucleotides are TGTGCCAGCAGCGTAAGCTCGGGGAGCAGGGCCAACTATGGCTACACCTTC.

The chain employs TRBV7-9 and TRBJ1-1; the match to TRBD1 covers 9 bases. V gave up 5 bases and J gave up 6 bases; unmatched junction bases: 7. Germline CDR1 and CDR2: SEHNR and FQNEAQ (reference sequence). The CDR3 has 14 amino acids. The CDR3 coding sequence is TGTGCCAGCAGCCCCTCGGACAGGGGCCCTGAAGCTTTCTTT. It translates to CASSPSDRGPEAFF. Complete variable domain (other parts from reference TRBV7-9 and TRBJ1-1): DTGVSQNPRHKITKRGQNVTFRCDPISEHNRLYWYRQTLGQGPEFLTYFQNEAQLEKSRLLSDRFSAERPKGSFSTLEIQRTEQGDSAMYLCASSPSDRGPEAFFGQGTRLTVV.

The rearrangement joins TRBV3-1 to TRBJ2-1; perhaps TRBD2 as D (5 bases). Trimming stripped 5 bases from V and 8 bases from J, with 19 bases between. This CDR3 comprises 15 residues. CDR1 and CDR2 (germline): LGHDT, YNNKEL (reference sequence). This CDR3 reads CASSAHRTGQDEQFF. CDR3 bases: TGTGCCAGCAGCGCCCACCGGACTGGGCAGGATGAGCAGTTCTTC.

The chain couples TRBV7-9 to TRBJ1-5; TRBD1 might be the D (5 bases). V was pared by 2 bases and J by 1 base, with 9 bases between. The CDR3 is 15 residues long. Looked up from germline, CDR1 is SEHNR and CDR2 is FQNEAQ (reference sequence). The CDR3 DNA reads TGTGCCAGCAGCTTAAAGGCAGGGAGCAATCAGCCCCAGCATTTT. This sequence encodes CASSLKAGSNQPQHF.

This sequence joins TRBV29-1 and TRBJ1-1, with 9 bases aligning to TRBD1. Unmatched junction bases numbered 10, after V lost 7 bases and J lost 1 base. The germline V gene encodes CDR1 SQVTM and CDR2 ANQGSEA. CDR3 length: 15 residues. The CDR3, as DNA: TGCAGCGCCCTCGGGACAGGGAAAAGGAACACTGAAGCTTTCTTT. Translating gives CSALGTGKRNTEAFF.

The V gene is TRBV15, the J gene TRBJ1-5, with D possibly being TRBD1 (5 bases). Trimming stripped 4 bases from V and 0 bases from J, with 13 bases between. CDR3 length equals 16 residues. Germline V lookup: CDR1 LNHNV, CDR2 YYDKDF (reference sequence). In nucleotides, the CDR3 is TGTGCCACCAGCAAAAGCAACAGGTATAGCAATCAGCCCCAGCATTTT. It specifies CATSKSNRYSNQPQHF.

The chain carries TRBV25-1 and TRBJ2-1, with unresolved D. V lost 4 bases and J lost 6, with 13 bases in between. Germline V CDR1 and CDR2: MGHDK, SYGVNS. The CDR3 spans 14 residues. This CDR3 reads CASSVGRFVNEQFF. CDR3 in DNA: TGTGCCAGCAGTGTTGGACGGTTTGTCAATGAGCAGTTCTTC.

The chain uses TRBV7-2 and TRBJ2-7; D might be TRBD1 (6 bases). This CDR3 spans 15 amino acids. Germline-derived CDR1 and CDR2 are SGHTA and FQGNSA. V was cut by 1 base and J by 2 bases, with 12 bases left in between. As DNA, the CDR3 is TGTGCCAGCAGCTTAGAGGCAGGGGCGCCCTACGAGCAGTACTTC. It specifies CASSLEAGAPYEQYF. The full variable domain, in which reference TRBV7-2 and TRBJ2-7 provide the parts outside the CDR3, is GAGVSQSPSNKVTEKGKDVELRCDPISGHTALYWYRQSLGQGLEFLIYFQGNSAPDKSGLPSDRFSAERTGGSVSTLTIQRTQQEDSAVYLCASSLEAGAPYEQYFGPGTRLTVT.

The V and J genes are TRBV2 and TRBJ1-2, with D possibly being TRBD1 (5 bases). This CDR3 is 14 amino acids long. V was trimmed by 1 base and J by 2 bases, leaving 8 bases between them. Germline loops: CDR1 SNHLY, CDR2 FYNNEI. CDR3 in amino acids: CASSEVGANYGYTF. CDR3 in DNA: TGTGCCAGCAGTGAAGTAGGGGCCAACTATGGCTACACCTTC.

The chain carries TRBV19 and TRBJ1-2; 9 positions agree with TRBD1. Per the germline V gene, CDR1 is LNHDA and CDR2 is SQIVND (reference sequence). V lost 7 bases, J lost 7 bases, and 4 bases stayed unmatched. The CDR3 consists of 12 residues. This CDR3 is CASTGQGFGYTF. The CDR3 DNA sequence: TGTGCCAGTACGGGACAGGGATTTGGCTACACCTTC.

This chain links TRBV29-1 with TRBJ2-3, with 7 bases matching TRBD2. CDR1 is SQVTM, CDR2 ANQGSEA, per germline. The CDR3 covers 13 residues. V shed 7 bases and J 2 bases; nucleotides not matched to a gene: 6. CDR3 coding DNA: TGCAGCGCCCAAGCGGGATACACAGATACGCAGTATTTT. As protein: CSAQAGYTDTQYF.